This passage covers 2 T cell receptor beta chains from one sample sequenced in a study of shared clonotypes between healthy human individuals. Clones were read by immunoSEQ multiplex PCR, and TCRdb kept only the in-frame ones, dropping some. Altogether more than 2 million clones are present, about 95% being singletons, with the ten largest covering approximately 1.2%. Naive CD8 cells comprised CD45RO-negative, CCR7-positively selected cells, excluding terminally differentiated effector memory CD45RA+ cells. Sample: naive CD8+ T cells sorted from blood. The receptors were gathered from a man between 18 and 29 years old in good health.

The rearrangement uses TRBV5-6 and TRBJ2-5; tentative D call: TRBD2 (6 bases). Germline-derived CDR1 and CDR2 are SGHDT and YYEEEE. The V and J ends lost 5 bases and 1 base respectively, with 12 bases between them. This CDR3 region has 14 residues. The CDR3 DNA follows: TGTGCCAGCAGTGTCCAGCGGGTCCAAGAGACCCAGTACTTC. This codes for CASSVQRVQETQYF.

The chain uses TRBV7-9 and TRBJ2-3, with TRBD2 identical over 12 bases. The CDR3 totals 13 residues. Germline V gene sequence: CDR1 SEHNR, CDR2 FQNEAQ (reference sequence). V lost 8 bases and J lost 5; bases outside the gene matches: 2. The CDR3 is CASGTSGLDTQYF. The DNA for the CDR3 is TGTGCCAGCGGGACTAGCGGGCTAGATACGCAGTATTTT.